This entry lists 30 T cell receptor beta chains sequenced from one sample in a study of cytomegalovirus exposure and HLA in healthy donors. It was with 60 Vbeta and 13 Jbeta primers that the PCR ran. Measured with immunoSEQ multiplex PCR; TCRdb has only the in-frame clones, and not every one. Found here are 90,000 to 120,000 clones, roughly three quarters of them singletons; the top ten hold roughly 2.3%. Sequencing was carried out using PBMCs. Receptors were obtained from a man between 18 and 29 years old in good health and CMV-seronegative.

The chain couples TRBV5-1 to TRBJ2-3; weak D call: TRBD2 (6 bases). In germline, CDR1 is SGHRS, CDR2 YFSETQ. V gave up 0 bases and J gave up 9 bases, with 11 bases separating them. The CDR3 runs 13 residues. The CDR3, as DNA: TGCGCCAGCAGCTTGGTATCCGGAGGGACGCAGTATTTT. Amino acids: CASSLVSGGTQYF.

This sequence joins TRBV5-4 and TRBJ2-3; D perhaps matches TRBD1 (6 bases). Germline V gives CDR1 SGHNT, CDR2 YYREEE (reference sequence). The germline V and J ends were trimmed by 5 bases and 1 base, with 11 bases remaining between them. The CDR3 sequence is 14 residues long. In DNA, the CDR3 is TGTGCCAGCAGTCACGACAGGCGCACAGATACGCAGTATTTT. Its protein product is CASSHDRRTDTQYF. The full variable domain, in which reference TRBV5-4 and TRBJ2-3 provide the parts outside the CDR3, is ETGVTQSPTHLIKTRGQQVTLRCSSQSGHNTVSWYQQALGQGPQFIFQYYREEENGRGNFPPRFSGLQFPNYSSELNVNALELDDSALYLCASSHDRRTDTQYFGPGTRLTVL.

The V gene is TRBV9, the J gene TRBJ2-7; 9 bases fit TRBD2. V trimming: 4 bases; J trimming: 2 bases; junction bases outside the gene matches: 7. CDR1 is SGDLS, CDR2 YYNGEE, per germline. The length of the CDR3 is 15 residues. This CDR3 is CASSPSGGQTYEQYF. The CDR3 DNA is TGTGCCAGCAGCCCGAGCGGGGGGCAGACCTACGAGCAGTACTTC.

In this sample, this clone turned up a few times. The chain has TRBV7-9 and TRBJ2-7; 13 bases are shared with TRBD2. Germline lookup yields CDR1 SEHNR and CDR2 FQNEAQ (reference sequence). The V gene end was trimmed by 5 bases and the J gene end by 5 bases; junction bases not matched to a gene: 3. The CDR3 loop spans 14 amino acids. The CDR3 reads CASSLGLAGDEQYF. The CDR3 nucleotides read TGTGCCAGCAGCCTTGGACTAGCGGGGGACGAGCAGTACTTC.

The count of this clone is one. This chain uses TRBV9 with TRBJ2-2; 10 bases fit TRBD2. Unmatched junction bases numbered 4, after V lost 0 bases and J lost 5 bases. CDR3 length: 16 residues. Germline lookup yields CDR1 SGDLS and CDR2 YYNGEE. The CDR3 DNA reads TGTGCCAGCAGCGTAGAAGCGGGGGGGCAAACCGGGGAGCTGTTTTTT. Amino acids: CASSVEAGGQTGELFF.

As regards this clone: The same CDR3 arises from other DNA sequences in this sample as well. CDR3 nucleotides: TGTGCCAGCAGCTTAGCGCGCGGTCAAGAGACCCAGTACTTC. It codes for CASSLARGQETQYF. This rearrangement joins TRBV7-2 to TRBJ2-5; no clear D gene. V shed 0 bases and J shed 2 bases, with 7 bases lying between them. The CDR3 is 14 residues long. CDR1 and CDR2 (germline): SGHTA, FQGNSA.

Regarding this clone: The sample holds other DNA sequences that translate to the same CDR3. DNA of the CDR3: TGTGCCAGCAGGGGGCAGGGGGCCTACGAGCAGTACTTC. Its protein is CASRGQGAYEQYF. The genes are TRBV28 and TRBJ2-7; 7 bases line up with TRBD1. Germline trimming cut 6 bases from V and 2 bases from J; bases unmatched to any gene: 4. The CDR3 extends over 13 amino acids. Germline V CDR1 and CDR2: MDHEN, SYDVKM.

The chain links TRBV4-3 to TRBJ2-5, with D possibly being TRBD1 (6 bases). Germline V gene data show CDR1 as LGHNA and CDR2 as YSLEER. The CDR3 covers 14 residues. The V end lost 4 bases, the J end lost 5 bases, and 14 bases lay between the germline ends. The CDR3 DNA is TGCGCCAGCAGCCGAACAGGGTTGGCGGAGACCCAGTACTTC. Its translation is CASSRTGLAETQYF.

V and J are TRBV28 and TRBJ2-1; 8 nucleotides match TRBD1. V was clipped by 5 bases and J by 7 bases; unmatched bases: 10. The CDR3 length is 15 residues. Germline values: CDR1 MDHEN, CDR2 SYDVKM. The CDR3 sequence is CASSQGAKGKNEQFF. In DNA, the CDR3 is TGTGCCAGCAGTCAGGGGGCAAAGGGGAAAAATGAGCAGTTCTTC.

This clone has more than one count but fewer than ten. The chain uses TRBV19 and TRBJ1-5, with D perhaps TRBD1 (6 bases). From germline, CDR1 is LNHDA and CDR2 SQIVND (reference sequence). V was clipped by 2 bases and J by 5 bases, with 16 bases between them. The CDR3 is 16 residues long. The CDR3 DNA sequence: TGTGCCAGTAGTATAAGGCCTACGACAGGAGATCAGCCCCAGCATTTT. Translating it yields CASSIRPTTGDQPQHF.

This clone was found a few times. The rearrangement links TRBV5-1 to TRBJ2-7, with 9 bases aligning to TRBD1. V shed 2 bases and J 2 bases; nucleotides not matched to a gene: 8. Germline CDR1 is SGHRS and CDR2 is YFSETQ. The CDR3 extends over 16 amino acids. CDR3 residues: CASSLRGDREPYEQYF. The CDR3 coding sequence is TGCGCCAGCAGCTTAAGGGGGGACAGGGAACCCTACGAGCAGTACTTC. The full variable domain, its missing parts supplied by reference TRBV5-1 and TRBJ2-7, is KAGVTQTPRYLIKTRGQQVTLSCSPISGHRSVSWYQQTPGQGLQFLFEYFSETQRNKGNFPGRFSGRQFSNSRSEMNVSTLELGDSALYLCASSLRGDREPYEQYFGPGTRLTVT.

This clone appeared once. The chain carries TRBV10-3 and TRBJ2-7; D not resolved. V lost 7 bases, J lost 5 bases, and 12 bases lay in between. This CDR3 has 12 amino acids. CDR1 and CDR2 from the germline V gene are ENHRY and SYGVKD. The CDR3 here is CAIKDSLDEQYF. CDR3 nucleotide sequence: TGTGCCATCAAAGACTCCCTAGACGAGCAGTACTTC.

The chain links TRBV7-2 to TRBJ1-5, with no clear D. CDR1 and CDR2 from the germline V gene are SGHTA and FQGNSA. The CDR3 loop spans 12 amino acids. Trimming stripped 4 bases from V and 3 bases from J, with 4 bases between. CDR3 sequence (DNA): TGTGCCAGCAGCTCAGACAATCAGCCCCAGCATTTT. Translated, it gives CASSSDNQPQHF.

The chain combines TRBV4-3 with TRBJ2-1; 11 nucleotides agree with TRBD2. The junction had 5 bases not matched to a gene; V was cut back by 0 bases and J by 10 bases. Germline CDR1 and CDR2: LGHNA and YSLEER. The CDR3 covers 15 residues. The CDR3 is CASSQDPLAGGEQFF. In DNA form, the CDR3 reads TGCGCCAGCAGCCAAGATCCCCTAGCGGGGGGCGAGCAGTTCTTC.

CDR3 region: CASSPPGVNTEAFF. The CDR3, as DNA: TGTGCCAGCAGCCCGCCGGGGGTGAACACTGAAGCTTTCTTT. This chain joins TRBV7-6 and TRBJ1-1, with a possible D match to TRBD1 (5 bases). CDR1 is SGHVS, CDR2 FNYEAQ, per germline. The V end lost 5 bases, the J end lost 0 bases, and 10 bases lay between the germline ends. The CDR3 runs to 14 residues.

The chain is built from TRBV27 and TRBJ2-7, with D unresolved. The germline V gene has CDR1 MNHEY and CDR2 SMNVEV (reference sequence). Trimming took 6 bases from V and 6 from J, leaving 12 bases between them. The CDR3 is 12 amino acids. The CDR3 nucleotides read TGTGCCAGCAGATTCTTGAGAGGCGAGCAGTACTTC. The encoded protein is CASRFLRGEQYF.

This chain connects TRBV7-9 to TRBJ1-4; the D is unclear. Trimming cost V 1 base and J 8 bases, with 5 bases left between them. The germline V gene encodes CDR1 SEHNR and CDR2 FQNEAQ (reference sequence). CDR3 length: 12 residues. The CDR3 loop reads CASSLVGEKLFF. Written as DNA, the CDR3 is TGTGCCAGCAGCTTAGTGGGCGAAAAACTGTTTTTT.

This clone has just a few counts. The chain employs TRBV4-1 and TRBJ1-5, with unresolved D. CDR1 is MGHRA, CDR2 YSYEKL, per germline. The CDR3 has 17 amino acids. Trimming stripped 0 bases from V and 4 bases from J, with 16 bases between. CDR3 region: CASSQEGSGVGNQPQHF. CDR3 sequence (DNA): TGCGCCAGCAGCCAAGAAGGGTCCGGGGTGGGGAATCAGCCCCAGCATTTT.

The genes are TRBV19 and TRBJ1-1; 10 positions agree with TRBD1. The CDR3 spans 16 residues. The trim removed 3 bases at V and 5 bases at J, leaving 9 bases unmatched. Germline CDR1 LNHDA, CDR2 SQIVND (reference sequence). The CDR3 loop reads CASSIGRTGGGTEAFF. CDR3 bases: TGTGCCAGTAGTATCGGGCGGACAGGGGGAGGTACTGAAGCTTTCTTT.

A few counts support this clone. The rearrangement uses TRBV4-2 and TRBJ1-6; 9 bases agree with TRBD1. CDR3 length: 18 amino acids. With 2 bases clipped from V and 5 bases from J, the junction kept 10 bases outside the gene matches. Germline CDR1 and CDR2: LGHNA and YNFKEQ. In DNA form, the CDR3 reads TGTGCCAGCAGCCAAACTCCACAGGGGGCGGGAGATAATTCACCCCTCCACTTT. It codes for CASSQTPQGAGDNSPLHF.

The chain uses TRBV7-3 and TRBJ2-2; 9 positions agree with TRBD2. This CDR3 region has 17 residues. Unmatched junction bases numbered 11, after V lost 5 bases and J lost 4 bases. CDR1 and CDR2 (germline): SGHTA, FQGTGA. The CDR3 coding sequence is TGTGCCAGCAGCGTCGGGGGCGGGGGGGCCGTCACCGGGGAGCTGTTTTTT. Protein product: CASSVGGGGAVTGELFF.

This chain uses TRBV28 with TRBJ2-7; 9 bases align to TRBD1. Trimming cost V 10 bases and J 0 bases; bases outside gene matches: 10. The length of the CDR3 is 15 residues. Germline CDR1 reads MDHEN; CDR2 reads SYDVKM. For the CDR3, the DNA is TGTGCCACCCTGAGGGGGACAGGGCTCTCCTACGAGCAGTACTTC. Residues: CATLRGTGLSYEQYF.

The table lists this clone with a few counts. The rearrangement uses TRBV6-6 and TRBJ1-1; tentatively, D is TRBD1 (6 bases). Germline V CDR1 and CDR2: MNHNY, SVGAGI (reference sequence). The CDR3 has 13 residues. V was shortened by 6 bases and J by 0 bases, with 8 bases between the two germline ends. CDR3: CASSQGMNTEAFF. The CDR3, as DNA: TGTGCCAGCAGCCAGGGGATGAACACTGAAGCTTTCTTT.

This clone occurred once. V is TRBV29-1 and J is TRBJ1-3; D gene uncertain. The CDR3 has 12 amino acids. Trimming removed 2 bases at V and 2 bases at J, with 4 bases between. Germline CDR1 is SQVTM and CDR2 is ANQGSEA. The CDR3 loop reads CSVEQAGNTIYF. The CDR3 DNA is TGCAGCGTTGAACAGGCTGGAAACACCATATATTTT.

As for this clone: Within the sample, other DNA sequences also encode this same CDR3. The CDR3 DNA reads TGTGCCAGTAGCCCAAACGGGGAGACCCAGTACTTC. Translating it yields CASSPNGETQYF. This sequence joins TRBV7-3 and TRBJ2-5; D unclear. V was shortened by 9 bases and J by 5 bases, with 13 bases between the two germline ends. Per the germline V gene, CDR1 is SGHTA and CDR2 is FQGTGA. This CDR3 is built from 12 residues.

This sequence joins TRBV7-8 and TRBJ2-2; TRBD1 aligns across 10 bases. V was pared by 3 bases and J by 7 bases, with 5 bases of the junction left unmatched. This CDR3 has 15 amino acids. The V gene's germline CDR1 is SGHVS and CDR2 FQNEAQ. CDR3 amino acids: CASSFGTGVIGELFF. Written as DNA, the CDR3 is TGTGCCAGCAGCTTTGGGACAGGGGTAATCGGGGAGCTGTTTTTT.

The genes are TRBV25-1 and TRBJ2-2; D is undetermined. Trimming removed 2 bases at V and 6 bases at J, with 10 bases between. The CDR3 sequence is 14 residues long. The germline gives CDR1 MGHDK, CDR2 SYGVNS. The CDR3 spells CASSEALTAGELFF. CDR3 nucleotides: TGTGCCAGCAGTGAAGCGTTAACGGCCGGGGAGCTGTTTTTT.

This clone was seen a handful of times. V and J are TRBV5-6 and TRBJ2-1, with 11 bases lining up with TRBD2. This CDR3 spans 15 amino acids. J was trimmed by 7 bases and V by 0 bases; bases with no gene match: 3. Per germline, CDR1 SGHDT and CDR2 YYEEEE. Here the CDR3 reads CASSLVVAGGNEQFF. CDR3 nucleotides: TGTGCCAGCAGCTTGGTTGTAGCGGGGGGGAATGAGCAGTTCTTC.

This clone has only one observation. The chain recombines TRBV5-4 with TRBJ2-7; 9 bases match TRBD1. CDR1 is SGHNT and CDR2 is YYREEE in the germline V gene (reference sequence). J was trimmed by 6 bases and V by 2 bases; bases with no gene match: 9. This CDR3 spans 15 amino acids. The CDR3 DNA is TGTGCCAGCAGCTTCCGGGACAGGGTCGGGGTCGAGCAGTACTTC. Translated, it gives CASSFRDRVGVEQYF.

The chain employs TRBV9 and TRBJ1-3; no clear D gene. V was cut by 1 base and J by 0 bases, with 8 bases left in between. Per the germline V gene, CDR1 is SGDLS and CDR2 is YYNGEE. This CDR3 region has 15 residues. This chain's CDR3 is CASSVLGSSGNTIYF. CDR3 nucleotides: TGTGCCAGCAGCGTATTGGGCAGCTCTGGAAACACCATATATTTT.